Shown below are 5 T cell receptor beta chains from a single sample sequenced in a study of CD8 T cells in Susac syndrome. It was with random hexamers that about 0.45 to 1 ug RNA was reverse transcribed. TCRdb re-derived calls from the immunoSEQ multiplex PCR reads in MiXCR, one entry per CDR3 protein. Of just over 150,000 distinct CDR3 sequences listed, 85% to 95% are singletons. Sequencing used CD4+ T cells from PBMCs. These receptors originate from a human donor with Susac syndrome.

The chain employs TRBV15 and TRBJ2-7; 9 bases match TRBD2. Germline V CDR1 and CDR2: LNHNV, YYDKDF (reference sequence). V lost 0 bases to trimming and J lost 3 bases; unmatched junction nucleotides: 6. CDR3 length: 16 amino acids. The CDR3 is CATSRDLGLALYEQYF. The CDR3 DNA reads as TGTGCCACCAGCAGAGATCTTGGACTAGCGCTCTACGAGCAGTACTTC.

The CDR3 here is CASSLGTGGGEQYF. CDR3 coding DNA: TGTGCCAGCAGTTTGGGGACAGGGGGCGGTGAGCAGTACTTC. The chain joins TRBV12-3 or TRBV12-4 to TRBJ2-7; 12 nucleotides line up with TRBD1. V gave up 3 bases and J gave up 7 bases; unmatched junction bases: 4. This CDR3 contains 14 residues.

V gene TRBV6-1 combines with J gene TRBJ1-2; D unclear. Germline loops: CDR1 MNHNS, CDR2 SASEGT. The CDR3 contains 13 residues. V dropped 7 bases and J dropped 2 bases, with 11 bases sitting between them. CDR3 sequence: CASKSWGNYGYTF. CDR3 DNA sequence: TGTGCCAGCAAGTCGTGGGGAAACTATGGCTACACCTTC.

The genes are TRBV27 and TRBJ1-6; D is perhaps TRBD1 (5 bases). There are 14 residues in the CDR3. The germline V and J ends were trimmed by 4 bases and 6 bases, with 10 bases remaining between them. Looked up from germline, CDR1 is MNHEY and CDR2 is SMNVEV (reference sequence). In nucleotides, the CDR3 is TGTGCCAGCAGTTCGACAGCAGTTAATTCACCCCTCCACTTT. It codes for CASSSTAVNSPLHF.

The chain links TRBV5-1 to TRBJ1-1; 7 bases map to TRBD1. V gave up 2 bases and J gave up 1 base; unmatched junction bases: 2. The CDR3 is made up of 14 amino acids. Germline CDR1 is SGHRS and CDR2 is YFSETQ. The CDR3 region has the DNA TGCGCCAGCAGCTTCGGGACAGCGAACACTGAAGCTTTCTTT. Translated, it gives CASSFGTANTEAFF.